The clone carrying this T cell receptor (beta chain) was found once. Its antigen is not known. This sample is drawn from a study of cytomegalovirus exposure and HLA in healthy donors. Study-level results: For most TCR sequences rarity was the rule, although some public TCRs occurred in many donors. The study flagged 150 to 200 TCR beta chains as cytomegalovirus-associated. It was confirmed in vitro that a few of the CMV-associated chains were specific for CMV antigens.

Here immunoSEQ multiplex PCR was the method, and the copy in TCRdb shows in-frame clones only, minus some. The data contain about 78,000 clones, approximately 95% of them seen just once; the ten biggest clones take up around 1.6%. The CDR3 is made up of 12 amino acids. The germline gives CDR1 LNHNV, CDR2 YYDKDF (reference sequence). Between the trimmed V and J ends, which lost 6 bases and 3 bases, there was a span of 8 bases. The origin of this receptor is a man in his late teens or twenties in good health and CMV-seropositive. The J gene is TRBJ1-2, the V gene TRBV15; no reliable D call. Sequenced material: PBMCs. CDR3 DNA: TGTGCCACCAGTTTACTGGACTATGGCTACACCTTC. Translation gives CATSLLDYGYTF.